This T cell receptor (beta chain) was recorded in a study of cytomegalovirus exposure and HLA in healthy donors. Both 60 Vbeta primers and 13 Jbeta primers went into the PCR. Libraries were prepared by immunoSEQ multiplex PCR; TCRdb keeps only in-frame clonotypes and omits some of them. The listing records 90,000 to 130,000 clones. Per the germline V gene, CDR1 is SGHRS and CDR2 is YFSETQ. Losses at the gene ends were 0 bases for V and 10 bases for J; bases not matched to a gene: 7. The CDR3 extends over 14 amino acids. This receptor was identified in a young man in good health and CMV-seronegative. The rearrangement uses TRBV5-1 and TRBJ2-5, with 9 positions matching TRBD1. The sample was PBMCs. In DNA, the CDR3 is TGCGCCAGCAGCTTGGTGGGACAGGGAGTTGACCAGTACTTC. This gives the protein CASSLVGQGVDQYF. Supplemented by reference TRBV5-1 and TRBJ2-5, the full variable domain reads KAGVTQTPRYLIKTRGQQVTLSCSPISGHRSVSWYQQTPGQGLQFLFEYFSETQRNKGNFPGRFSGRQFSNSRSEMNVSTLELGDSALYLCASSLVGQGVDQYFGPGTRLLVL.